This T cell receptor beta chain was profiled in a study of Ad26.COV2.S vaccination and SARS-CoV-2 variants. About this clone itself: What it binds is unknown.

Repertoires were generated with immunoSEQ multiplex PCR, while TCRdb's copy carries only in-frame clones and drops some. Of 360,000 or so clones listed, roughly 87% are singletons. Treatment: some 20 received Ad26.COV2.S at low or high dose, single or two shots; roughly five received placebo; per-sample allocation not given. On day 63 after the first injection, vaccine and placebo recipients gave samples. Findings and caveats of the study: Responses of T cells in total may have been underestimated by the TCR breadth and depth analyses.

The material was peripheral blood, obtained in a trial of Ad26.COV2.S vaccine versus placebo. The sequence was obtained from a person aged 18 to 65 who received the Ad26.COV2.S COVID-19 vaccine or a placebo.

CDR3 sequence (DNA): TGCAGCGTTGAAGATCGTAGGGACCACGAGCAGTACTTC. Amino acid sequence: CSVEDRRDHEQYF. V gene TRBV29-1 combines with J gene TRBJ2-7, with D perhaps matching TRBD1 or TRBD2 (5 bases each). V dropped 0 bases and J dropped 5 bases, with 11 bases sitting between them. Looked up from germline, CDR1 is SQVTM and CDR2 is ANQGSEA. This CDR3 is 13 amino acids long.